These T cell receptor beta chains were read from a single sample in a study of blood T cells in healthy people across ages. Each CDR3 protein is one row after TCRdb ran MiXCR on the 5' RACE reads. The sample has approximately 900,000 distinct CDR3 sequences; 25% to 30% are singletons. The same sample was also studied in work on T cells of mothers and their children.

Sample: blood. These receptors were collected from a woman aged 40-49 years in good health. CDR3s include the opening cysteine and the closing phenylalanine or tryptophan. A D gene is named only where the DNA matches it firmly. A row's size may be missing; if present it is once, few, many or a size class.

v_gene: TRBV5-1; j_gene: TRBJ1-4; d_gene: -; len: 16; abundance: -; CDR3nt: TGCGCCAGCAGCCTAGAGGCGCGGGGGCTTAATGAAAAACTGTTTTTT; CDR3aa: CASSLEARGLNEKLFF
v_gene: TRBV7-2; j_gene: TRBJ2-1; d_gene: TRBD1; len: 14; abundance: few; CDR3nt: TGTGCCAGCAGGGATTCAGGGGGTAGGAATGAGCAGTTCTTC; CDR3aa: CASRDSGGRNEQFF
v_gene: TRBV28; j_gene: TRBJ1-5; d_gene: -; len: 13; abundance: -; CDR3nt: TGTGCCAGCAGTCCCCCCCTGGGGCAGCCCCAGCATTTT; CDR3aa: CASSPPLGQPQHF
v_gene: TRBV2; j_gene: TRBJ2-1; d_gene: -; len: 11; abundance: -; CDR3nt: TGTGCCAGCAGTGAATCGCAGGGGCAGTTCTTC; CDR3aa: CASSESQGQFF
v_gene: TRBV15; j_gene: TRBJ2-1; d_gene: -; len: 14; abundance: -; CDR3nt: TGTGCTACCAGCAGAGATCGGTCAGTCCATGAGCAGTTCTTC; CDR3aa: CATSRDRSVHEQFF
v_gene: TRBV28; j_gene: TRBJ2-7; d_gene: -; len: 15; abundance: -; CDR3nt: TGTGCCAGCAGTTCTAGGGGACTTACCACCTACGAGCAGTACTTC; CDR3aa: CASSSRGLTTYEQYF
v_gene: TRBV25-1; j_gene: TRBJ2-6; d_gene: TRBD1; len: 20; abundance: -; CDR3nt: TGTGCCAGCAGTGAAGAAATCGGGAGGACAGGGGGCAGTGGGGCCAACGTCCTGACTTTC; CDR3aa: CASSEEIGRTGGSGANVLTF
v_gene: TRBV28; j_gene: TRBJ2-3; d_gene: -; len: 13; abundance: few; CDR3nt: TGTGCCGCCAGCCAGGGGCCAGGAGATACGCAGTATTTT; CDR3aa: CAASQGPGDTQYF
v_gene: TRBV6-5; j_gene: TRBJ1-1; d_gene: -; len: 14; abundance: -; CDR3nt: TGTGCCAGCAACCCCCAGGGGATTCGCACTGAAGCTTTCTTT; CDR3aa: CASNPQGIRTEAFF
v_gene: TRBV29-1; j_gene: TRBJ1-2; d_gene: -; len: 14; abundance: -; CDR3nt: TGCAGCGTTGGACAGCTCCTAACTAACTATGGCTACACCTTC; CDR3aa: CSVGQLLTNYGYTF
v_gene: TRBV2; j_gene: TRBJ1-5; d_gene: -; len: 16; abundance: many; CDR3nt: TGTGCCAGCAGTGAAAGCAGGGGAGTTAGCAATCAGCCCCAGCATTTT; CDR3aa: CASSESRGVSNQPQHF
v_gene: TRBV27; j_gene: TRBJ1-6; d_gene: -; len: 15; abundance: -; CDR3nt: TGTGCCAGCAGCCCTCGGGACACCTATAATTCACCCCTCCACTTT; CDR3aa: CASSPRDTYNSPLHF
v_gene: TRBV18; j_gene: TRBJ1-2; d_gene: -; len: 13; abundance: -; CDR3nt: TGTGCCAGCTCGCTCAAACGAGGGCAGGGCTACACCTTC; CDR3aa: CASSLKRGQGYTF
v_gene: TRBV12-3/TRBV12-4; j_gene: TRBJ2-1; d_gene: -; len: 17; abundance: -; CDR3nt: TGTGCCAGCAGCCCCTCCGCGTGGGGGGGCCCCCACAATAAGCAGTTCTTC; CDR3aa: CASSPSAWGGPHNKQFF
v_gene: TRBV10-3; j_gene: TRBJ1-4; d_gene: -; len: 12; abundance: -; CDR3nt: TGTGCCATCAGTGCCGCAAATGAAAAACTGTTTTTT; CDR3aa: CAISAANEKLFF
v_gene: TRBV6-4; j_gene: TRBJ2-4; d_gene: TRBD2; len: 12; abundance: -; CDR3nt: TGTGCCAGCAGTGACTCGGGGCGGGGGCAGTACTTC; CDR3aa: CASSDSGRGQYF
v_gene: TRBV6-1; j_gene: TRBJ1-2; d_gene: -; len: 14; abundance: few; CDR3nt: TGTGCCAGCAGCAACCCTTCAACGGACTATGGCTACACCTTC; CDR3aa: CASSNPSTDYGYTF
v_gene: TRBV15; j_gene: TRBJ2-5; d_gene: TRBD2; len: 17; abundance: many; CDR3nt: TGTGCCACCAGCAGTCGGACGTCGGGGGGATCGCAAGAGACCCAGTACTTC; CDR3aa: CATSSRTSGGSQETQYF
v_gene: TRBV7-2; j_gene: TRBJ2-3; d_gene: TRBD2; len: 17; abundance: -; CDR3nt: TGTGCCAGCAGCCCCGGACTAGCGGGGCGAAGGACAGATACGCAGTATTTT; CDR3aa: CASSPGLAGRRTDTQYF
v_gene: TRBV20-1; j_gene: TRBJ2-7; d_gene: -; len: 14; abundance: many; CDR3nt: TGCAGTGCAGTCCCGACTAGTTTTTCCTACGAGCAGTACTTC; CDR3aa: CSAVPTSFSYEQYF